This T cell receptor (beta chain) is from a study of technical replicates of blood from a handful of donors. Germline-derived CDR1 and CDR2 are LNHNV and YYDKDF (reference sequence). V was shortened by 6 bases and J by 8 bases, with 18 bases between the two germline ends. The CDR3 is 14 amino acids. This table comes from immunoSEQ multiplex PCR, and its TCRdb copy is limited to in-frame clones, with some not included. The sample has approximately 49,000 clones, 80% to 95% seen once; the top ten hold about 3.9%. This clonotype was sampled from a human donor in good health. Some clones in this sample may be carry-over from other donors' samples. The chain recombines TRBV15 with TRBJ2-3, with unresolved D. The sequenced material came from PBMCs. Written as DNA, the CDR3 is TGTGCCACCAGTCGCACTGGGCTTTTCGCTACGCAGTATTTT. Its protein product is CATSRTGLFATQYF. The variable domain in full, completed from reference TRBV15 and TRBJ2-3, reads DAMVIQNPRYQVTQFGKPVTLSCSQTLNHNVMYWYQQKSSQAPKLLFHYYDKDFNNEADTPDNFQSRRPNTSFCFLDIRSPGLGDTAMYLCATSRTGLFATQYFGPGTRLTVL.